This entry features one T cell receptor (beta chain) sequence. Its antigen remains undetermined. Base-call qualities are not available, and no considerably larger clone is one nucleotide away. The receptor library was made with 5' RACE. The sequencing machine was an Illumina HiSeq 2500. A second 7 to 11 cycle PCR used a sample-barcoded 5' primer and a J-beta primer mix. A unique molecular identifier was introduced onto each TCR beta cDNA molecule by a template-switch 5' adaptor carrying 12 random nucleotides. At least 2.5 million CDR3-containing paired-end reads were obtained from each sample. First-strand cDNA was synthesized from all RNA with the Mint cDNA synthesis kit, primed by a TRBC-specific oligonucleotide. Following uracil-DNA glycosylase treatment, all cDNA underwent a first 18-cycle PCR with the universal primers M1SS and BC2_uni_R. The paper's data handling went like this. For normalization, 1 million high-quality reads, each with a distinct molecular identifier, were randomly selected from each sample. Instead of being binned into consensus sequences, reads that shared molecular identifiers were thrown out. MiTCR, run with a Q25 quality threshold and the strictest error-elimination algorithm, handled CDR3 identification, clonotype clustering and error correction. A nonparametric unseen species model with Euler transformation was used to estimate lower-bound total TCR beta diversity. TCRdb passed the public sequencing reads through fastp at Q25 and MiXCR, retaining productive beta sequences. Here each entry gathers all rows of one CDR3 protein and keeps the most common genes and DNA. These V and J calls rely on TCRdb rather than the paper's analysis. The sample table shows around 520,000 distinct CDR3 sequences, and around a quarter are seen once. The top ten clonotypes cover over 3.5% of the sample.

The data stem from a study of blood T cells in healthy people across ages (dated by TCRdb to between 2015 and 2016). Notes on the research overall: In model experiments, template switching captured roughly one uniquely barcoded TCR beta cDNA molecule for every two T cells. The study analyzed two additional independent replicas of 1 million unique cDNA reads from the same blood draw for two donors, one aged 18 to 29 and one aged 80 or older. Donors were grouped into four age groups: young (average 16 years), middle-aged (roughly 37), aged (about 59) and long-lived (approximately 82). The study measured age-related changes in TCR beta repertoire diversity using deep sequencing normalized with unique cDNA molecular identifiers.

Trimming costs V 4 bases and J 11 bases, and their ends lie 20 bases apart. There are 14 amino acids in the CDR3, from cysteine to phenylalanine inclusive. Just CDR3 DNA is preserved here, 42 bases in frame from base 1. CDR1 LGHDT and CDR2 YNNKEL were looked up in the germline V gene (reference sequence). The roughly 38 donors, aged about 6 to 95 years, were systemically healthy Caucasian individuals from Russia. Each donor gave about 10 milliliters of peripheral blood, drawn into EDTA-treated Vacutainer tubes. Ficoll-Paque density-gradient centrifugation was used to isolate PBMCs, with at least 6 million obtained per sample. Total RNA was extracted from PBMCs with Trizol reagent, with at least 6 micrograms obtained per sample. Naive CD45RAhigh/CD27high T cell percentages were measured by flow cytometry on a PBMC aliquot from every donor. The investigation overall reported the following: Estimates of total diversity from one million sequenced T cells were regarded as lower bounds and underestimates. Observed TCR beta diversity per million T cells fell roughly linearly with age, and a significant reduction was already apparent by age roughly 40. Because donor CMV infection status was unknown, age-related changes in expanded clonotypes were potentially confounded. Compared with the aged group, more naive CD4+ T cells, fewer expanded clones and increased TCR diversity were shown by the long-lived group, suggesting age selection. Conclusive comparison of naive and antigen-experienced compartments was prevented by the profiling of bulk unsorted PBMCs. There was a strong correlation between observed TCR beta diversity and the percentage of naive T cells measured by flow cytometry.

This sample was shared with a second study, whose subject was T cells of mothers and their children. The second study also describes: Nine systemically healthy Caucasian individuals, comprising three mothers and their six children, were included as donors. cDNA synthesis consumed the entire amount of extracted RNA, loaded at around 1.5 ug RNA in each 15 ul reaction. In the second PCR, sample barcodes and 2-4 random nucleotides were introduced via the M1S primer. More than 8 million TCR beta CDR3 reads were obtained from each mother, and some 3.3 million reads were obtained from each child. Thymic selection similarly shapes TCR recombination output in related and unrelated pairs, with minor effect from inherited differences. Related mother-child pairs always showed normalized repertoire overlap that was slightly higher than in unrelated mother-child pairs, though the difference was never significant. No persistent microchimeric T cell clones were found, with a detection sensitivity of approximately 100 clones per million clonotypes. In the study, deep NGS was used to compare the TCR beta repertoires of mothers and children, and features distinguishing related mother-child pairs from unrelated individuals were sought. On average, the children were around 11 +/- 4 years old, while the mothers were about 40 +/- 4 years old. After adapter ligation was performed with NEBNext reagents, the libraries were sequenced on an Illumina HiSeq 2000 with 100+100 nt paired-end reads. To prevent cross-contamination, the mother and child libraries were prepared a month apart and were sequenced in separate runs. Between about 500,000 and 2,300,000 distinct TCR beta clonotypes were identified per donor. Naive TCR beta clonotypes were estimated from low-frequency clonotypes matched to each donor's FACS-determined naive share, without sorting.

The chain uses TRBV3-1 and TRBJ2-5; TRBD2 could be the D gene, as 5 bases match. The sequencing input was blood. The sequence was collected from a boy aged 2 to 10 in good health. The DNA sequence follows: TGTGCCAGCAGCCCCTCAGAGGGAACGGAGGAGCAGTACTTC. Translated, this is CASSPSEGTEEQYF.